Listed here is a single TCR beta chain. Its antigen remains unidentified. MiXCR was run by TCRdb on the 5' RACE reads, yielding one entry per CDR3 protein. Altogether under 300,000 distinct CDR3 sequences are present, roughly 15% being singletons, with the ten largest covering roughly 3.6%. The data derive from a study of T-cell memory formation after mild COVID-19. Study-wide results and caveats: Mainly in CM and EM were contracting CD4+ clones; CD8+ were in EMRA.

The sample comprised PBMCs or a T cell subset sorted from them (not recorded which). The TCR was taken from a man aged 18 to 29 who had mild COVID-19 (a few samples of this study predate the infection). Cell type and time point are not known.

In DNA form, the CDR3 reads TGTGCCAGCAGCAAAGTGCCCCGCAGGGACGGTAGGAAGCCCCAGCATTTT. Translating it yields CASSKVPRRDGRKPQHF. J is TRBJ1-5 and V is TRBV21-1; the table calls TRBD1, which could not be checked here. TRBV21-1 is deemed a pseudogene. The CDR3 has 17 residues.